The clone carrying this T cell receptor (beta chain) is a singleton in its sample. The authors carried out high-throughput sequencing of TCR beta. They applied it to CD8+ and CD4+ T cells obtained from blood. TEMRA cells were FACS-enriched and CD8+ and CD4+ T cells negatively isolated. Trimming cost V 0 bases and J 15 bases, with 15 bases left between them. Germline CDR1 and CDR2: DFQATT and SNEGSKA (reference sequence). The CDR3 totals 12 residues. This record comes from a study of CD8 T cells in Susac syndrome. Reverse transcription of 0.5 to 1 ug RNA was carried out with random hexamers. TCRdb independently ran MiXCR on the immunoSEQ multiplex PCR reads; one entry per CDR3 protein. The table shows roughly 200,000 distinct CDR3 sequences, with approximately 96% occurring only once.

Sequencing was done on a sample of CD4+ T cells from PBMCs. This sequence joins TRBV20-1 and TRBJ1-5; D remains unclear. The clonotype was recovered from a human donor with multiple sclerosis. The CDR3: CSARDQAGRRHF. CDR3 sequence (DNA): TGCAGTGCTAGAGATCAGGCAGGCCGACGGCATTTT.